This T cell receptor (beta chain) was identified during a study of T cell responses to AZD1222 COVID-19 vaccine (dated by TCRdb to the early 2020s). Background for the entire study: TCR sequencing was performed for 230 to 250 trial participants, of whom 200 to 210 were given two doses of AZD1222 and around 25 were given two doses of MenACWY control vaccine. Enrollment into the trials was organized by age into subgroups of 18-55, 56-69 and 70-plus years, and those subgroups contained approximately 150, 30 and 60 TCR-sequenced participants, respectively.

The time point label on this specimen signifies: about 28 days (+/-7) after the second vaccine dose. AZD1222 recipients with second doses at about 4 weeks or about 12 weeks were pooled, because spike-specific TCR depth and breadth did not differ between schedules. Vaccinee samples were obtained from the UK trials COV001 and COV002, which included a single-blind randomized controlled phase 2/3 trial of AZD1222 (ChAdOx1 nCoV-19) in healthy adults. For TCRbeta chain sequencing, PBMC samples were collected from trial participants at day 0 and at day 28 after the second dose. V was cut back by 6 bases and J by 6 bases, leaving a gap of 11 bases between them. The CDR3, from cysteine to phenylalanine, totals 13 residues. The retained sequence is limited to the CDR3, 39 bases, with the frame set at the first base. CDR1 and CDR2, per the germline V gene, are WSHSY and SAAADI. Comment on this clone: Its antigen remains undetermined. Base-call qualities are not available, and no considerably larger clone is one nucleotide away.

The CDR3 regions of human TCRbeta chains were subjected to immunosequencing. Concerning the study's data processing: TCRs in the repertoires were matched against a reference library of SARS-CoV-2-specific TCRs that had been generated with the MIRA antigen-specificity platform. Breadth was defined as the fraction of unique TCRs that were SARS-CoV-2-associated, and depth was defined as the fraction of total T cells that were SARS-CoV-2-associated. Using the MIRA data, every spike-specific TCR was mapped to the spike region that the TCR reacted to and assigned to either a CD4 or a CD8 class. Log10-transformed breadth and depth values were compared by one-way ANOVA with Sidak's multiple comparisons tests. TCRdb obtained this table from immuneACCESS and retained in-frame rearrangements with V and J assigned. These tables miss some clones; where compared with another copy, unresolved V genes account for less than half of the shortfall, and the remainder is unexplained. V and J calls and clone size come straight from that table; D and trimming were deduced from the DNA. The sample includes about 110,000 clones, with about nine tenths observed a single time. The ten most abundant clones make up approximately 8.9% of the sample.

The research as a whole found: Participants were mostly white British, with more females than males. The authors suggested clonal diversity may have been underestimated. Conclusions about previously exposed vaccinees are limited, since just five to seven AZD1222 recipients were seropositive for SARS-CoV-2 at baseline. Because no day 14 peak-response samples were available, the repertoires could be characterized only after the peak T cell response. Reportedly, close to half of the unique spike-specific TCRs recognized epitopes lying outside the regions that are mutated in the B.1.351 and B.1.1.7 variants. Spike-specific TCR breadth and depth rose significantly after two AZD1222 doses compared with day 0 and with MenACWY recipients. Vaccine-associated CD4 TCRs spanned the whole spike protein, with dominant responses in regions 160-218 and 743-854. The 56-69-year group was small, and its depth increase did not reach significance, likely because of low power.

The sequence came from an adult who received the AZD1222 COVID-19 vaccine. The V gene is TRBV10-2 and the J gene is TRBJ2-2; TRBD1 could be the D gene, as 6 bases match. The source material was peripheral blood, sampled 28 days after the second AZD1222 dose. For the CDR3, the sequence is CASRAQGPGELFF. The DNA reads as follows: TGCGCCAGCAGGGCACAGGGACCCGGGGAGCTGTTTTTT.